This T cell receptor beta chain was obtained from a study of blood T cell repertoires in COVID-19. The table came from immunoSEQ multiplex PCR; TCRdb's copy has only in-frame clones and leaves some out. The data contain 200,000 to 250,000 clones, around 81% of them singletons. The CDR3 loop spans 15 amino acids. Looked up from germline, CDR1 is SGHTA and CDR2 is FQGNSA. Trimming shortened V by 1 base and J by 5 bases, and 14 bases separated the two germline ends. The sequencing input was peripheral blood. The TCR sequence derives from a woman aged 55-75 years with acute or convalescent COVID-19. The chain uses TRBV7-2 and TRBJ2-5, with D uncertain. The CDR3 sequence: CASSLDPKAWETQYF. CDR3 nucleotides: TGTGCCAGCAGCTTAGACCCCAAAGCGTGGGAGACCCAGTACTTC.